By sample fraction, the clone carrying this T cell receptor beta chain is medium-sized. This entry belongs to a study of brain T cells in children with intractable seizures. The CDR3 is made up of 17 amino acids. Per germline, CDR1 SEHNR and CDR2 FQNEAQ (reference sequence). The V segment lost 4 bases and the J segment 2 bases; nucleotides outside the gene matches: 6. Here immunoSEQ multiplex PCR was the method, and the copy in TCRdb shows in-frame clones only, minus some. The sample shows around 80,000 clones, around 90% of them seen only once. The J gene is TRBJ2-1, the V gene TRBV7-9, with TRBD2 matching over 12 bases. This specimen was peripheral blood, taken at surgery. The receptor comes from a girl aged 2 to 9 with Rasmussen encephalitis and intractable seizures. Here the CDR3 reads CASSSKRLAGAYNEQFF. DNA of the CDR3: TGTGCCAGCAGCTCAAAAAGACTAGCGGGAGCCTACAATGAGCAGTTCTTC.